The TCR beta chain described here comes from a study of T cells in severe cutaneous drug reactions. Study in general: A European registry, Taiwan and Thailand supplied patients during about 2010 to 2019. Findings and caveats of the study: In carbamazepine-induced Stevens-Johnson syndrome or toxic epidermal necrolysis, TRBV12-4 averaged roughly 33% in blister cells and around 5% in PBMC. Tolerant-control and healthy-donor PBMC lacked or rarely had the public CDR3 found in blisters.

This CDR3 is 16 amino acids long. The germline gives CDR1 ENHRY, CDR2 SYGVKD. Sequenced patients had Stevens-Johnson syndrome or toxic epidermal necrolysis caused by carbamazepine. As concerns this clonotype: Its antigen is undetermined.

Bulk and single-cell libraries used iRepertoire multiplex PCR with TCR subtype-specific primers. Input for bulk TCR libraries: roughly 90-500 ng RNA per sample. TCRdb reanalyzed the multiplex PCR reads, giving one entry per CDR3 protein sequence and no DNA. This table lists 2,500 to 3,500 distinct CDR3 sequences. Material for sequencing was cells from a skin blister. The chain is built from TRBV10-3 and TRBJ2-3; the D call of TRBD2 rests on TCRdb alone, since no DNA is present to check it. This TCR was recovered from a human donor with toxic epidermal necrolysis, a severe cutaneous drug reaction. The CDR3 loop is CAISAKREKGTDTQYF.